This passage covers 14 T cell receptor beta chains from one sample sequenced in a study of OX40 agonist ivuxolimab in advanced cancers. The table came from immunoSEQ multiplex PCR; TCRdb's copy has only in-frame clones and leaves some out. The sample records tens of thousands of clones, 81% being singletons. The sample was CD4+ or CD8+ T cells sorted from blood, taken in a trial of the OX40 agonist ivuxolimab. All receptors come from an adult with an advanced solid tumor such as melanoma, head and neck, liver or kidney cancer.

To note about this clone: The junction and the germline gene differ at one end; a read error may be behind it. The V call is TRBV5-1, the J call TRBJ2-3; TRBD2 aligns across 9 bases. The CDR3 runs to 16 residues. The V gene's germline CDR1 is SGHRS and CDR2 YFSETQ. The CDR3 sequence is CASSLPTSGFTDTQYF. CDR3 nucleotide sequence: TGTGCCAGCAGCTTGCCGACTAGCGGATTCACAGATACGCAGTATTTT. Full variable domain (outside the CDR3, taken from reference TRBV5-1 and TRBJ2-3): KAGVTQTPRYLIKTRGQQVTLSCSPISGHRSVSWYQQTPGQGLQFLFEYFSETQRNKGNFPGRFSGRQFSNSRSEMNVSTLELGDSALYLCASSLPTSGFTDTQYFGPGTRLTVL.

The gene calls are TRBV19 and TRBJ2-1; D may be TRBD1 (6 bases). With 5 bases removed from V and 7 bases from J, the gap between germline ends came to 15 bases. Germline CDR1 reads LNHDA; CDR2 reads SQIVND (reference sequence). This CDR3 spans 14 amino acids. The CDR3 nucleotides read TGTGCCAGTAGTTCAGGGGTCCGGAGGAATGAGCAGTTCTTC. Encoded protein: CASSSGVRRNEQFF.

This CDR3 is CASSPTKQGMNTEAFF. The CDR3 bases are TGCGCCAGCAGTCCAACTAAACAGGGAATGAACACTGAAGCTTTCTTT. This sequence joins TRBV4-3 and TRBJ1-1, with D perhaps matching TRBD1 (6 bases). Germline V CDR1 and CDR2: LGHNA, YSLEER. The CDR3 runs to 16 residues. Trimming removed 6 bases from V and 0 bases from J, with 17 bases in between.

The chain uses TRBV7-8 and TRBJ1-4, with D unclear. Germline loops: CDR1 SGHVS, CDR2 FQNEAQ. The V gene lost 4 bases and the J gene lost 0 bases, with 6 bases spanning the gap. The CDR3 spans 14 residues. The CDR3: CASSSKATNEKLFF. CDR3 DNA: TGTGCCAGCAGCTCAAAAGCAACTAATGAAAAACTGTTTTTT. The variable domain in full, with the rest retrieved from reference TRBV7-8 and TRBJ1-4, is GAGVSQSPRYKVAKRGQDVALRCDPISGHVSLFWYQQALGQGPEFLTYFQNEAQLDKSGLPSDRFFAERPEGSVSTLKIQRTQQEDSAVYLCASSSKATNEKLFFGSGTQLSVL.

The V call is TRBV7-2, the J call TRBJ2-5, with TRBD1 matching 10 bases. V lost 4 bases and J lost 2; bases outside the gene matches: 4. This CDR3 contains 15 residues. CDR1 and CDR2 from the germline V gene are SGHTA and FQGNSA. The CDR3 is CASSSGQGKQETQYF. DNA for the CDR3: TGTGCCAGCAGCTCGGGACAGGGGAAACAAGAGACCCAGTACTTC.

The chain has TRBV7-2 and TRBJ2-7; possible D gene TRBD2, 6 bases. Germline lookup yields CDR1 SGHTA and CDR2 FQGNSA. The CDR3 runs to 16 residues. V was clipped by 2 bases and J by 0 bases, with 14 bases between them. The CDR3 DNA follows: TGTGCCAGCAGCTTACCCCTTGGTAGCGGCTCCTACGAGCAGTACTTC. Translating gives CASSLPLGSGSYEQYF.

V and J are TRBV28 and TRBJ1-1; TRBD1 matches 10 bases. V dropped 5 bases and J dropped 5; count of bases not matched to a gene: 8. Per germline, CDR1 MDHEN and CDR2 SYDVKM. The CDR3 extends over 15 amino acids. The DNA for the CDR3 is TGTGCCAGCAGTCAAGTAGACAGGGGGCAAACTGAAGCTTTCTTT. Translating gives CASSQVDRGQTEAFF.

V is TRBV7-1 and J is TRBJ2-5; TRBD1 might be the D (6 bases). TRBV7-1 is sorted into the ORF group, with uncertain function. The germline V and J ends were trimmed by 3 bases and 1 base, with 12 bases remaining between them. This CDR3 has 15 residues. The CDR3 sequence is CASSSDRTRQETQYF. CDR3 in DNA: TGTGCCAGCAGCTCGGACAGAACCCGCCAAGAGACCCAGTACTTC.

This clone has just one count. The chain is built from TRBV5-4 and TRBJ2-6; no reliable D call. V dropped 2 bases and J dropped 1 base, with 4 bases sitting between them. CDR1 and CDR2 from the germline V gene are SGHNT and YYREEE (reference sequence). This CDR3 spans 14 amino acids. The CDR3 DNA sequence: TGTGCCAGCAGCTTTCGTTCTGGGGCCAACGTCCTGACTTTC. Protein product: CASSFRSGANVLTF.

V usage is TRBV27 and J usage is TRBJ2-1, with TRBD2 as a possible D gene (5 bases). Trimming removed 4 bases from V and 3 bases from J, with 28 bases in between. This CDR3 has 20 amino acids. From germline, CDR1 is MNHEY and CDR2 SMNVEV (reference sequence). In DNA form, the CDR3 reads TGTGCCAGCAGTTCCCGACGAAAAACCTCCTCTAGGGCGGGCTACAATGAGCAGTTCTTC. This codes for CASSSRRKTSSRAGYNEQFF.

This chain connects TRBV20-1 to TRBJ2-3; unclear D gene. There are 11 residues in the CDR3. Germline V gene sequence: CDR1 DFQATT, CDR2 SNEGSKA (reference sequence). Trimming removed 6 bases from V and 5 bases from J, with 9 bases in between. The CDR3 DNA reads TGCAGTGCCCCACATGGAGATACGCAGTATTTT. As protein: CSAPHGDTQYF.

The gene calls are TRBV2 and TRBJ2-5; maybe TRBD2 (5 bases). Trimming took 6 bases from V and 14 from J, leaving 25 bases between them. The CDR3 has 14 residues. Germline CDR1 is SNHLY and CDR2 is FYNNEI. CDR3 nucleotides: TGTGCCAGCAGGGCTGGACGGAGGACCCCCACCTTCTACTTC. Its translation is CASRAGRRTPTFYF.

The chain is built from TRBV5-1 and TRBJ2-5, with TRBD1 as a possible D gene (6 bases). From germline, CDR1 is SGHRS and CDR2 YFSETQ. The V end lost 2 bases, the J end lost 2 bases, and 13 bases lay between the germline ends. This CDR3 spans 15 amino acids. DNA of the CDR3: TGCGCCAGCAGCTTCCCAGGGGCAGGGCAAGAGACCCAGTACTTC. Translated: CASSFPGAGQETQYF.

This chain joins TRBV4-3 and TRBJ1-2; a weak D match, TRBD1 (6 bases). Trimming took 4 bases from V and 2 from J, leaving 8 bases between them. This CDR3 comprises 13 residues. Germline CDR1 LGHNA, CDR2 YSLEER. DNA of the CDR3: TGCGCCAGCAGCCTACAGGGAAACTATGGCTACACCTTC. This sequence encodes CASSLQGNYGYTF.